This passage covers 21 T cell receptor beta chains from one sample sequenced in a study of graft-versus-host responses after intestinal transplantation. Their cognate antigens are unknown. Using immunoSEQ multiplex PCR, the repertoire was profiled, and TCRdb retains in-frame clones only, with some absent. Of some 93,000 clones detected, 90% to 95% appear once; the ten largest clones hold under 0.55%. The input for sequencing was unstimulated CD8+ T cells sorted from spleen or lymph node cells, taken before intestinal transplant. These receptors were taken from a human donor who received an intestinal transplant.

The chain uses TRBV4-1 and TRBJ2-5, with a possible D match to TRBD2 (6 bases). The CDR3 extends over 14 amino acids. CDR1 is MGHRA, CDR2 YSYEKL, per germline. V was trimmed by 1 base and J by 9 bases, leaving 15 bases between them. The chain's CDR3 is CASSQVWGGTAQYF. The CDR3 DNA follows: TGCGCCAGCAGCCAAGTATGGGGAGGAACGGCCCAGTACTTC.

This sequence joins TRBV7-9 and TRBJ2-3; D is unclear. The length of the CDR3 is 16 residues. V gave up 4 bases and J gave up 0 bases, with 14 bases separating them. Germline lookup yields CDR1 SEHNR and CDR2 FQNEAQ (reference sequence). The CDR3 nucleotides are TGTGCCAGCAGCTCACTTCGCGGTACTAGCACAGATACGCAGTATTTT. It codes for CASSSLRGTSTDTQYF.

This clone appeared once. The gene calls are TRBV19 and TRBJ1-5, with 11 bases lining up with TRBD1. CDR3 length: 16 amino acids. Trimming removed 3 bases from V and 1 base from J; junction bases left unmatched: 2. Per germline, CDR1 LNHDA and CDR2 SQIVND (reference sequence). CDR3 DNA: TGTGCCAGTAGTATCCGGGACAGGGGGAGCAATCAGCCCCAGCATTTT. Its protein is CASSIRDRGSNQPQHF.

The CDR3 reads CASSYGTGLEKLFF. CDR3 nucleotides: TGTGCCAGCAGTTACGGGACAGGGCTTGAAAAACTGTTTTTT. This chain uses TRBV6-5 with TRBJ1-4; 9 bases map to TRBD1. With V trimmed by 2 bases and J by 7 bases, 2 bases remained unmatched. The CDR3 extends over 14 amino acids. CDR1 and CDR2 (germline): MNHEY, SVGAGI.

This clone was seen more than once but under ten times. This chain uses TRBV29-1 with TRBJ1-2; TRBD1 is a possible D gene (5 bases). Germline CDR1 SQVTM, CDR2 ANQGSEA. This CDR3 region has 12 residues. Trimming cost V 7 bases and J 8 bases, with 17 bases left between them. CDR3 nucleotides: TGCAGCGCCTTGGGAGGGGCGGGGGGCTACACCTTC. This translates into CSALGGAGGYTF.

The genes are TRBV7-8 and TRBJ1-1, with D perhaps TRBD1 (6 bases). Germline V lookup: CDR1 SGHVS, CDR2 FQNEAQ. With 6 bases removed from V and 1 base from J, the gap between germline ends came to 6 bases. This CDR3 spans 12 amino acids. CDR3 sequence reads: CASRQGNTEAFF. The DNA for the CDR3 is TGTGCCAGCAGACAGGGGAACACTGAAGCTTTCTTT.

The chain joins TRBV14 to TRBJ2-7, with a tentative D call TRBD1 (6 bases). The CDR3 runs 14 residues. CDR1 and CDR2 from the germline V gene are SGHDN and FVKESK. V gave up 4 bases and J gave up 7 bases, with 17 bases separating them. Here the CDR3 DNA reads TGTGCCAGCAGCCGGAAAGACAGGTATTATGAGCAGTACTTC. Translating it yields CASSRKDRYYEQYF.

The chain couples TRBV6-6 to TRBJ2-3; D gene uncertain. V was pared by 7 bases and J by 4 bases, with 12 bases between. The CDR3 is 13 residues long. Germline CDR1 reads MNHNY; CDR2 reads SVGAGI (reference sequence). CDR3 amino acids: CASNYGQPDTQYF. The DNA of the CDR3 is TGTGCCAGCAATTATGGGCAGCCAGATACGCAGTATTTT.

As regards this clone: The same CDR3 is also encoded by other DNA sequences in this sample. CDR3 amino acids: CASSLAGRGTEAFF. The CDR3 nucleotides are TGCGCCAGCAGCTTGGCAGGAAGGGGCACTGAAGCTTTCTTT. The V gene is TRBV5-1, the J gene TRBJ1-1; D might be TRBD1 (5 bases). The germline V and J ends were trimmed by 0 bases and 4 bases, with 10 bases remaining between them. The germline V gene has CDR1 SGHRS and CDR2 YFSETQ. The CDR3 is 14 residues long.

This clone was observed a handful of times. The gene calls are TRBV4-1 and TRBJ2-7; 10 nucleotides match TRBD1. CDR3 size: 16 residues. The trim removed 0 bases at V and 3 bases at J, leaving 5 bases unmatched. CDR1 is MGHRA, CDR2 YSYEKL, per germline. CDR3: CASSQEGGTGVYEQYF. CDR3 nucleotides: TGCGCCAGCAGCCAAGAGGGCGGGACAGGGGTCTACGAGCAGTACTTC.

The chain couples TRBV9 to TRBJ1-1; D possibly corresponds to TRBD1 (5 bases). The CDR3 is made up of 13 amino acids. Germline V gives CDR1 SGDLS, CDR2 YYNGEE. Trimming left V 2 bases short and J 4 bases short, with 9 bases between. CDR3 residues: CASSVTEFTEAFF. CDR3 bases: TGTGCCAGCAGCGTGACAGAATTCACTGAAGCTTTCTTT.

The J gene is TRBJ1-1, the V gene TRBV27, with D maybe TRBD1 (5 bases). The V gene lost 3 bases and the J gene lost 5 bases, with 10 bases spanning the gap. The CDR3 extends over 13 amino acids. The V gene's germline CDR1 is MNHEY and CDR2 SMNVEV (reference sequence). This CDR3 reads CASSFAGPTEAFF. The CDR3 DNA is TGTGCCAGCAGTTTCGCAGGGCCAACTGAAGCTTTCTTT.

The gene calls are TRBV4-1 and TRBJ1-2, with 11 nucleotides matching TRBD1. Germline CDR1 is MGHRA and CDR2 is YSYEKL. CDR3 length: 16 amino acids. The junction had 6 bases not matched to a gene; V was cut back by 0 bases and J by 6 bases. CDR3 nucleotide sequence: TGCGCCAGCAGCCAAGATAGAGGGACAGGGGGGCATGGCTACACCTTC. It codes for CASSQDRGTGGHGYTF.

This chain uses TRBV19 with TRBJ2-7; D may be TRBD2 (6 bases). The CDR3 is 16 residues long. Trimming stripped 6 bases from V and 4 bases from J, with 22 bases between. CDR1 is LNHDA, CDR2 SQIVND, per germline (reference sequence). CDR3 loop: CASSPGLEGNFYEQYF. The CDR3, as DNA: TGTGCCAGTAGCCCGGGACTCGAGGGGAATTTTTACGAGCAGTACTTC.

In its sample, this clone was seen once. This chain joins TRBV7-7 and TRBJ2-2, with D possibly matching TRBD2 (5 bases). The V gene's germline CDR1 is SSHAT and CDR2 FNYEAQ (reference sequence). The ends were cut back, 3 bases at V and 4 bases at J, with 6 bases in the middle. There are 13 residues in the CDR3. The DNA of the CDR3 is TGTGCCAGCAGCTTGAGCGGCACCGGGGAGCTGTTTTTT. Translation: CASSLSGTGELFF.

The chain combines TRBV5-1 with TRBJ2-1; 15 bases fit TRBD2. With 4 bases clipped from V and 6 bases from J, the junction kept 11 bases outside the gene matches. This CDR3 has 18 residues. CDR1 and CDR2 (germline): SGHRS, YFSETQ. In DNA, the CDR3 is TGCGCCAGCAGCCCCGGACTAGCGGGAGGGCCGGATCTCAATGAGCAGTTCTTC. Amino acids: CASSPGLAGGPDLNEQFF.

This clone was recorded a few times. This chain uses TRBV4-1 with TRBJ1-1, with D perhaps matching TRBD1 (6 bases). The CDR3 sequence is 13 residues long. Germline values: CDR1 MGHRA, CDR2 YSYEKL. V was trimmed by 0 bases and J by 4 bases, leaving 6 bases between them. CDR3 in amino acids: CASSQEGATEAFF. The CDR3 coding sequence is TGCGCCAGCAGCCAAGAGGGGGCCACTGAAGCTTTCTTT.

The chain carries TRBV6-1 and TRBJ1-5; 8 bases fit TRBD1. Trimming took 2 bases from V and 7 from J; bases not matched to a gene: 7. The CDR3 runs to 15 residues. Per the germline V gene, CDR1 is MNHNS and CDR2 is SASEGT. CDR3 residues: CASSEQTGVGQPQHF. The CDR3 DNA follows: TGTGCCAGCAGTGAACAGACAGGGGTCGGCCAGCCCCAGCATTTT.

The chain links TRBV9 to TRBJ1-1; D uncertain. The CDR3 covers 15 residues. Germline values: CDR1 SGDLS, CDR2 YYNGEE. V lost 4 bases and J lost 2, with 15 bases in between. CDR3 sequence reads: CASSPGSEGNTEAFF. The CDR3 nucleotides read TGTGCCAGCAGCCCCGGGTCGGAGGGCAACACTGAAGCTTTCTTT.

The chain joins TRBV27 to TRBJ1-1; 7 bases fit TRBD1. Germline V lookup: CDR1 MNHEY, CDR2 SMNVEV (reference sequence). J gave up 0 bases and V 6 bases, and 10 bases lay outside the gene matches. The CDR3 is 16 residues long. CDR3 sequence reads: CASSPGNRGLNTEAFF. CDR3 nucleotide sequence: TGTGCCAGCAGCCCCGGTAACAGGGGATTGAACACTGAAGCTTTCTTT.

The chain carries TRBV2 and TRBJ2-7, with 9 bases matching TRBD1. V lost 7 bases and J lost 5; bases outside the gene matches: 9. CDR3 size: 14 residues. Germline CDR1 reads SNHLY; CDR2 reads FYNNEI. CDR3 region: CASTLGTGSNEQYF. The CDR3 nucleotides are TGTGCCAGCACCTTAGGGACAGGGAGTAACGAGCAGTACTTC. The whole variable domain, remainder taken from reference TRBV2 and TRBJ2-7, is EPEVTQTPSHQVTQMGQEVILRCVPISNHLYFYWYRQILGQKVEFLVSFYNNEISEKSEIFDDQFSVERPDGSNFTLKIRSTKLEDSAMYFCASTLGTGSNEQYFGPGTRLTVT.